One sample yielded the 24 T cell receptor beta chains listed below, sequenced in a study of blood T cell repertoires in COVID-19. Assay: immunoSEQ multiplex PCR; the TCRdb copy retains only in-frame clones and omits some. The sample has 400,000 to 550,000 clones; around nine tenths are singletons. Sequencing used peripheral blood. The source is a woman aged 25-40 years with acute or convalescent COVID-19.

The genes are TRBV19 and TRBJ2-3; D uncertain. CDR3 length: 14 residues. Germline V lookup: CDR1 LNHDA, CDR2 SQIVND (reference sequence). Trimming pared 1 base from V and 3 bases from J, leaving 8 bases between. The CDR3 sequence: CASSIVASTDTQYF. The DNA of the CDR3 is TGTGCCAGTAGTATAGTCGCGAGTACAGATACGCAGTATTTT.

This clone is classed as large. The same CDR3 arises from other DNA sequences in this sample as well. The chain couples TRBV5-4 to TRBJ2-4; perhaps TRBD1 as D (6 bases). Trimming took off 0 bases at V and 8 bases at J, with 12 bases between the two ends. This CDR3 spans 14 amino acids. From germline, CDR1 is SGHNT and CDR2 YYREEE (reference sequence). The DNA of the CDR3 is TGTGCCAGCAGCTTGGAGGGGGTGGGGGACATTCAGTACTTC. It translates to CASSLEGVGDIQYF. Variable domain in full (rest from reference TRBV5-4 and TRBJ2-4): ETGVTQSPTHLIKTRGQQVTLRCSSQSGHNTVSWYQQALGQGPQFIFQYYREEENGRGNFPPRFSGLQFPNYSSELNVNALELDDSALYLCASSLEGVGDIQYFGAGTRLSVL.

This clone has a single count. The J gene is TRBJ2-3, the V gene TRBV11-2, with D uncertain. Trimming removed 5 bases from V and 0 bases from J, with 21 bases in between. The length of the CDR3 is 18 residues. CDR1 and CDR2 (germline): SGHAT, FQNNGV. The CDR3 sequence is CASSLFSVREYSTDTQYF. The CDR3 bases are TGTGCCAGCAGCCTTTTTAGTGTCCGAGAATATAGCACAGATACGCAGTATTTT.

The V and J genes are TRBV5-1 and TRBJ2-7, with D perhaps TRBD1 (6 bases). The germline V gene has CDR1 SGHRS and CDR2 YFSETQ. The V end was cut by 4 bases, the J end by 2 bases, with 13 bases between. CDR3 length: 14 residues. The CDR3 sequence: CASSPDRFTYEQYF. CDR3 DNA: TGCGCCAGCAGCCCAGACAGGTTCACCTACGAGCAGTACTTC.

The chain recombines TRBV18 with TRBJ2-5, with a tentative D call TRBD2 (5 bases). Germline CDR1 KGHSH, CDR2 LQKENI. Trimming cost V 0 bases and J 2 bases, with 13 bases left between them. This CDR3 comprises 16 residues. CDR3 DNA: TGTGCCAGCTCACCACCATTCGGACTGACTCAAGAGACCCAGTACTTC. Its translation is CASSPPFGLTQETQYF.

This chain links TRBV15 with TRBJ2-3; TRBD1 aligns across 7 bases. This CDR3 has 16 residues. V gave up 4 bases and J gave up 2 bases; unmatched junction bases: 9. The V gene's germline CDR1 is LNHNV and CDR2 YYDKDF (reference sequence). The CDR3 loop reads CATSKRRGGDTDTQYF. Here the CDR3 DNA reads TGTGCCACCAGCAAGCGTCGAGGGGGCGACACAGATACGCAGTATTTT.

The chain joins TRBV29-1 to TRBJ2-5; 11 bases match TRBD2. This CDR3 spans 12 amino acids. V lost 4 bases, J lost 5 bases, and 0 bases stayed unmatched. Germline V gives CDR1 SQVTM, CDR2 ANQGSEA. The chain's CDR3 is CSVASGGETQYF. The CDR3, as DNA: TGCAGCGTTGCTAGCGGGGGGGAGACCCAGTACTTC.

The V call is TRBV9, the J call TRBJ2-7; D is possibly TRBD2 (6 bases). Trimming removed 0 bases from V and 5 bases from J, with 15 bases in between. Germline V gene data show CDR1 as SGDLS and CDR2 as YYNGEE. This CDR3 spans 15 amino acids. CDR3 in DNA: TGTGCCAGCAGCGTAGGGGAGGTCTGGCACAACGAGCAGTACTTC. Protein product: CASSVGEVWHNEQYF.

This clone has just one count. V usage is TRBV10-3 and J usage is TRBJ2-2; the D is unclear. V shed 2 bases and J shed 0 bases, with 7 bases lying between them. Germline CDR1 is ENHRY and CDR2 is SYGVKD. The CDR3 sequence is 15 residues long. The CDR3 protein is CAISEAETNTGELFF. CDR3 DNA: TGTGCCATCAGTGAGGCAGAAACGAACACCGGGGAGCTGTTTTTT.

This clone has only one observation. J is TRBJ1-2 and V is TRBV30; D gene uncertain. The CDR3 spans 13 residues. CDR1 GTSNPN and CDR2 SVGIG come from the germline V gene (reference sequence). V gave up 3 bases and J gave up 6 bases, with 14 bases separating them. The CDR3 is CAWSPRGQNGYTF. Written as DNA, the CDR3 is TGTGCCTGGAGCCCAAGAGGCCAGAATGGCTACACCTTC.

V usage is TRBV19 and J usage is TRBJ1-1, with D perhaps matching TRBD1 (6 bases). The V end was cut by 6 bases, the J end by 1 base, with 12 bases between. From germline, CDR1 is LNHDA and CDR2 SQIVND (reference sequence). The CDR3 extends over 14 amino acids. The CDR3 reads CASRYRDPNTEAFF. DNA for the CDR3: TGTGCCAGTAGGTACAGGGATCCGAACACTGAAGCTTTCTTT. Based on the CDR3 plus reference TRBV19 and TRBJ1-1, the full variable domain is DGGITQSPKYLFRKEGQNVTLSCEQNLNHDAMYWYRQDPGQGLRLIYYSQIVNDFQKGDIAEGYSVSREKKESFPLTVTSAQKNPTAFYLCASRYRDPNTEAFFGQGTRLTVV.

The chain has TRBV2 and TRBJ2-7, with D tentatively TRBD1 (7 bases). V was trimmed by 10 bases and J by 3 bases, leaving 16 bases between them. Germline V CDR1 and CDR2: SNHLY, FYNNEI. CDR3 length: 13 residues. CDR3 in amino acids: CATTGEAVYEQYF. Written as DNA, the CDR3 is TGTGCCACCACAGGGGAGGCGGTCTACGAGCAGTACTTC.

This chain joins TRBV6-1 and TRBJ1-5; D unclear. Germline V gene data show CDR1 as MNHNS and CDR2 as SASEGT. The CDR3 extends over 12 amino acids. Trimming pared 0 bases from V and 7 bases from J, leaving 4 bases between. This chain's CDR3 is CASSEAVQPQHF. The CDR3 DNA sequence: TGTGCCAGCAGTGAAGCTGTACAGCCCCAGCATTTT.

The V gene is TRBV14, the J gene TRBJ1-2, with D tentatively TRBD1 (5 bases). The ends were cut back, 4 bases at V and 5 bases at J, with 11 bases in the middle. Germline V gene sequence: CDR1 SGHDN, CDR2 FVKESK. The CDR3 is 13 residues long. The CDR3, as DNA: TGTGCCAGCAGCCCCAGACAGACATATGGCTACACCTTC. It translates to CASSPRQTYGYTF.

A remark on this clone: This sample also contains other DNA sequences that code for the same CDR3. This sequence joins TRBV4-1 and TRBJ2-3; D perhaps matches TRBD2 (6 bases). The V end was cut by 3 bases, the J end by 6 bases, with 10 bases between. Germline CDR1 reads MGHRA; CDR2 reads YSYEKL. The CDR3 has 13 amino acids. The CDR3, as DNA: TGCGCCAGCAGCCAGGGTCGGGGGGATACGCAGTATTTT. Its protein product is CASSQGRGDTQYF.

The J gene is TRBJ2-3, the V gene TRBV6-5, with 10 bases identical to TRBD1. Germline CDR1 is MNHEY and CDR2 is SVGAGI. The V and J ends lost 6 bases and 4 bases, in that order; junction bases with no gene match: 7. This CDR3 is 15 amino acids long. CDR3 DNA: TGTGCCAGCAGACCAGCCGGGACAGGGGCAGATACGCAGTATTTT. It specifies CASRPAGTGADTQYF.

The CDR3 nucleotides are TGTGCCAGCAGCTTGCCCGGGACAGGGAGTAACTATGGCTACACCTTC. This sequence encodes CASSLPGTGSNYGYTF. This rearrangement joins TRBV5-8 to TRBJ1-2; 9 bases line up with TRBD1. The CDR3 has 16 residues. CDR1 is SGHTS, CDR2 YDEGEE, per germline. V was pared by 1 base and J by 1 base, with 5 bases of the junction left unmatched.

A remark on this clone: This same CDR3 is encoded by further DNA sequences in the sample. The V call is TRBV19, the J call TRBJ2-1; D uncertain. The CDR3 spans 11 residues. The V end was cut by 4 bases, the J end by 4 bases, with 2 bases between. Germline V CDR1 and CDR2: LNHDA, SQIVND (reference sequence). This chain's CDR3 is CASSTYNEQFF. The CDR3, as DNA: TGTGCCAGTAGTACATACAATGAGCAGTTCTTC.

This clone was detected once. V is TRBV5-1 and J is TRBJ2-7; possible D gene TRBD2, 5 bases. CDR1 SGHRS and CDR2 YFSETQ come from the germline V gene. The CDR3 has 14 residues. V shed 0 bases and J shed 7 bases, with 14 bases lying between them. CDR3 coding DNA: TGCGCCAGCAGCTTGGCCGGCAGGTCGGGGGAGCAGTACTTC. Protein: CASSLAGRSGEQYF.

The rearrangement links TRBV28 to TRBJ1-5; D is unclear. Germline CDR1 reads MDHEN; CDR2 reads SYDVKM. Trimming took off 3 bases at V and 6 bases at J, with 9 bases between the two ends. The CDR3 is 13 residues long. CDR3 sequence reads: CASSFSPSQPQHF. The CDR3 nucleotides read TGTGCCAGCAGTTTCTCCCCCAGTCAGCCCCAGCATTTT.

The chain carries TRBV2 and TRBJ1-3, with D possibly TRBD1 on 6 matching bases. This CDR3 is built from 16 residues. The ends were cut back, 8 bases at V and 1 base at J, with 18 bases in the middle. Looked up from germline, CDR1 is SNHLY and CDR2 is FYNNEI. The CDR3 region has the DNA TGTGCCAGCCTTATGCAGGGGCTGAAGTCTGGAAACACCATATATTTT. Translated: CASLMQGLKSGNTIYF.

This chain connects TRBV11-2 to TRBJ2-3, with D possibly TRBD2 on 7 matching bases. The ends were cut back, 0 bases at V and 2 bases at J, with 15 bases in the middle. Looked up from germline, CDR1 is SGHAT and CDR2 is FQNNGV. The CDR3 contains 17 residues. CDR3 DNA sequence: TGTGCCAGCAGCTTAGAATGGGCGGGGGCCACCACAGATACGCAGTATTTT. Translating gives CASSLEWAGATTDTQYF.

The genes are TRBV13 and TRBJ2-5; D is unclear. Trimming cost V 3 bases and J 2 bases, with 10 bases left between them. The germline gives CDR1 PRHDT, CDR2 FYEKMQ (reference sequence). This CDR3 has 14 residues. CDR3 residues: CASSFGTNQETQYF. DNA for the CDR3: TGTGCCAGCAGCTTTGGTACAAATCAAGAGACCCAGTACTTC.

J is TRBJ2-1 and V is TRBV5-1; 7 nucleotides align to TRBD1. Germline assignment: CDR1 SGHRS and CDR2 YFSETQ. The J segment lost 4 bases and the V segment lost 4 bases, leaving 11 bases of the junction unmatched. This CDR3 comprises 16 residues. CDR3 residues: CASSNKTGTIYNEQFF. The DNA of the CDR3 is TGCGCCAGCAGCAATAAGACAGGGACGATATACAATGAGCAGTTCTTC.